This is a list of T cell receptor beta chains from one sample in a study of beta chain features in type 1 diabetes. Method: immunoSEQ multiplex PCR; TCRdb's copy keeps in-frame clones and lacks some. In the table there are about 370,000 clones, around 10% of which are singletons. What was sequenced was central memory CD4+ T cells from blood. All receptors derive from a man under 40 with type 1 diabetes. The CDR3 runs from the conserved cysteine through the conserved F or W. Fields, in order: clone size, V gene, J gene, CDR3 length, D gene, CDR3 DNA, CDR3 protein. The D gene is left open where the match is weak. Clone size is stated in some rows and not others, as once, few, many or a class when expanded.

-	TRBV7-9	TRBJ1-2	16	TRBD1	TGTGCCAGCAGCTTAGCATACCGGGACAGGGGTTATGGCTACACCTTC	CASSLAYRDRGYGYTF
few	TRBV5-8	TRBJ1-1	17	TRBD1	TGTGCCAGCAGCTCCGGACAGGGCAGATCGGTGAACACTGAAGCTTTCTTT	CASSSGQGRSVNTEAFF
few	TRBV7-2	TRBJ2-5	17	TRBD2	TGTGCCAGCAGCTTAGGGCTAGCGGGACCAGGCAAAGAGACCCAGTACTTC	CASSLGLAGPGKETQYF
few	TRBV15	TRBJ2-7	15	-	TGTGCCACCAGCAGAGAACAGGGATACCCCTACGAGCAGTACTTC	CATSREQGYPYEQYF
-	TRBV28	TRBJ2-3	14	-	TGTGCCAGCAGTTCCGCGTCCAGCACAGATACGCAGTATTTT	CASSSASSTDTQYF
-	TRBV6-6	TRBJ1-3	12	-	TGTGCCACCAGGGGTGGTGGAAACACCATATATTTT	CATRGGGNTIYF
few	TRBV6-1	TRBJ1-2	13	-	TGTGCCAGCAGCCAGGGTTCTAACTATGGCTACACCTTC	CASSQGSNYGYTF
-	TRBV11-2	TRBJ1-1	15	-	TGTGCCAGCAGCTTTCAGGGGACGTCGAACACTGAAGCTTTCTTT	CASSFQGTSNTEAFF
-	TRBV4-3	TRBJ2-3	19	TRBD2	TGCGCCAGCAGCCAAGAATGGACTAGCGGGAGCGGGAGCACAGATACGCAGTATTTT	CASSQEWTSGSGSTDTQYF
many	TRBV21-1	TRBJ1-4	16	-	TGTGCCAGCAGCACCGGACAGGGGATAACTAATGAAAAACTGTTTTTT	CASSTGQGITNEKLFF
many	TRBV28	TRBJ1-5	14	-	TGTGCCAGCAGTTTAAGCAGGGCCAATCAGCCCCAGCATTTT	CASSLSRANQPQHF
-	TRBV4-2	TRBJ2-7	14	TRBD1	TGTGCCAGCAGGAAGGACAGGAGCTCCTACGAGCAGTACTTC	CASRKDRSSYEQYF
-	TRBV27	TRBJ2-1	15	-	TGTGCCAGCAGTTCGACAGACAACAACTACAATGAGCAGTTCTTC	CASSSTDNNYNEQFF
-	TRBV2	TRBJ1-5	16	-	TGTGCCAGCAGCCGAGGTCCAGGGAGAATAGGGGCGCCCCAGCATTTT	CASSRGPGRIGAPQHF
few	TRBV5-1	TRBJ2-4	15	-	TGCGCCAGCAGGATGGATGGGCAGGGAGAAAACATTCAGTACTTC	CASRMDGQGENIQYF
many	TRBV2	TRBJ1-2	15	-	TGTGCCAGCAGGGGACTACAGGGCCATAACTATGGCTACACCTTC	CASRGLQGHNYGYTF
few	TRBV5-4	TRBJ2-5	13	-	TGTGCCAGCAGCCCGGCCGGAAAAGAGACCCAGTACTTC	CASSPAGKETQYF
-	TRBV27	TRBJ1-1	13	-	TGTGCCAGCAGTTTTAGGGTAGAGACTGAAGCTTTCTTT	CASSFRVETEAFF
few	TRBV25-1	TRBJ2-2	14	-	TGTGCCAGCAGTGAATATTACAGCACCGGGGAGCTGTTTTTT	CASSEYYSTGELFF
few	TRBV15	TRBJ2-7	15	-	TGTGCCACCAGCAGAGAGGCCGCTAGCTCCTACGAGCAGTACTTC	CATSREAASSYEQYF
few	TRBV27	TRBJ1-5	14	-	TGTGCCAGCAGTCTACAGGGTGGGGGTCAGCCCCAGCATTTT	CASSLQGGGQPQHF
-	TRBV28	TRBJ2-3	14	-	TGTGCCAGCAGTTTGGAGGGGGGGGGATATACGCAGTATTTT	CASSLEGGGYTQYF
few	TRBV2	TRBJ1-2	13	-	TGTGCCAGCAGTTACCAGGACAGCTATGGCTACACCTTC	CASSYQDSYGYTF
few	TRBV5-1	TRBJ1-2	13	-	TGCGCCAGCAGCTTGGATCAGGGCTATGGCTACACCTTC	CASSLDQGYGYTF
many	TRBV7-2	TRBJ2-2	14	-	TGTGCCAGCAGCTTAGCGCAGAACACCGGGGAGCTGTTTTTT	CASSLAQNTGELFF
few	TRBV7-2	TRBJ2-6	14	-	TGTGCCAGCAGCACCGGACAGCCACAAGGGGTCCTGACTTTC	CASSTGQPQGVLTF
-	TRBV18	TRBJ2-2	14	-	TGTGCCAGCTCACCGGGCTGGAACACCGGGGAGCTGTTTTTT	CASSPGWNTGELFF
many	TRBV11-2	TRBJ1-1	13	-	TGTGCCAGCAGCTTATTCCGTAACACTGAAGCTTTCTTT	CASSLFRNTEAFF
-	TRBV5-1	TRBJ2-1	15	TRBD2	TGCGCCAGCAGCTTGGCCCAGCGGGGCGAGAATGAGCAGTTCTTC	CASSLAQRGENEQFF
-	TRBV7-9	TRBJ2-5	11	-	TGTGCCAGCAGCCAGATGGAGACCCAGTACTTC	CASSQMETQYF
few	TRBV7-3	TRBJ2-3	13	-	TGTGCCAGCAGCTTAAATGAAGGGGATACGCAGTATTTT	CASSLNEGDTQYF
few	TRBV7-9	TRBJ2-5	15	-	TGTGCCAGCAGTCGGGACACGACGTACCAAGAGACCCAGTACTTC	CASSRDTTYQETQYF
-	TRBV5-6	TRBJ2-3	15	-	TGTGCCAGCAGCTTTTTTCGGGGTCGCACAGATACGCAGTATTTT	CASSFFRGRTDTQYF
few	TRBV28	TRBJ2-1	14	-	TGTGCCAGCAGTTTACTCAGGATGAACAATGAGCAGTTCTTC	CASSLLRMNNEQFF
few	TRBV15	TRBJ1-5	15	-	TGTGCCACCAGCAGAGATCTTTATGGGAATCAGCCCCAGCATTTT	CATSRDLYGNQPQHF
few	TRBV7-2	TRBJ2-5	16	TRBD2	TGTGCCAGCAGCGCCCGGCGTAGCGGGAGTTTTGAGACCCAGTACTTC	CASSARRSGSFETQYF
few	TRBV29-1	TRBJ2-6	16	TRBD1	TGCAGCGCCTCGGGACAGGGAAGCTCTGGGGCCAACGTCCTGACTTTC	CSASGQGSSGANVLTF
few	TRBV19	TRBJ1-5	14	-	TGTGCCAGTAGTATAGAACAAGTCCACCAGCCCCAGCATTTT	CASSIEQVHQPQHF
few	TRBV10-3	TRBJ1-5	15	-	TGTGCCAGCAGTTCACTAGGGGGTCCCAATCAGCCCCAGCATTTT	CASSSLGGPNQPQHF
few	TRBV28	TRBJ2-3	15	TRBD1	TGTGCCAGCAGCTTGACGGGACAGGGTTGGGATACGCAGTATTTT	CASSLTGQGWDTQYF
-	TRBV5-6	TRBJ2-5	13	-	TGTGCCAGCAGTTACACTCCTCTTGAGACCCAGTACTTC	CASSYTPLETQYF